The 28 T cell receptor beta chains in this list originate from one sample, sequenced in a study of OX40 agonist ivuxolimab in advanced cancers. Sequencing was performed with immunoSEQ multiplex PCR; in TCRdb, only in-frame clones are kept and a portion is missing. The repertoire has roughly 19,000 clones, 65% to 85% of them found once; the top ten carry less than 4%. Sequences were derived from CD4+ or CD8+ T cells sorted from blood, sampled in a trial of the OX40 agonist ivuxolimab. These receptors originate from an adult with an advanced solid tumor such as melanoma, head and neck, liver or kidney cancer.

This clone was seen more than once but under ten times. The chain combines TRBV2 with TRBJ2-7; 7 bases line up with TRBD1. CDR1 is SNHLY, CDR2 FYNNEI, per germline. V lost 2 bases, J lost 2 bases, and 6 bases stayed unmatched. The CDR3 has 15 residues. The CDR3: CASSEQDRPTYEQYF. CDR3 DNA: TGTGCCAGCAGTGAACAGGACAGGCCCACCTACGAGCAGTACTTC.

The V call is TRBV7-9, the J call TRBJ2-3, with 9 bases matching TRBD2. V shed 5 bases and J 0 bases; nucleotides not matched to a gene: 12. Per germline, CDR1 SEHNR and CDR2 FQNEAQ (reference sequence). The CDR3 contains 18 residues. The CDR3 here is CASSPEEREAPSTDTQYF. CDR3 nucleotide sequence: TGTGCCAGCAGCCCCGAGGAGCGGGAGGCTCCTAGCACAGATACGCAGTATTTT.

CDR3 bases: TGTGCCAGCTCCCGGACAGGGCGGAAAAATGAGCAGTTCTTC. This translates into CASSRTGRKNEQFF. The genes are TRBV11-1 and TRBJ2-1; 8 bases line up with TRBD1. CDR1 and CDR2 (germline): SGHAT, FQDESV (reference sequence). Germline trimming cut 8 bases from V and 7 bases from J; bases unmatched to any gene: 10. This CDR3 spans 14 amino acids. Based on the CDR3 plus reference TRBV11-1 and TRBJ2-1, the full variable domain is EAEVAQSPRYKITEKSQAVAFWCDPISGHATLYWYRQILGQGPELLVQFQDESVVDDSQLPKDRFSAERLKGVDSTLKIQPAELGDSAMYLCASSRTGRKNEQFFGPGTRLTVL.

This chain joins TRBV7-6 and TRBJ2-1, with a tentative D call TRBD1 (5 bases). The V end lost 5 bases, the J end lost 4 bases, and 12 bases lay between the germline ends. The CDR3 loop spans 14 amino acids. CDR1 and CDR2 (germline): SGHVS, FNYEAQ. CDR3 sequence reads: CASSDVDRYNEQFF. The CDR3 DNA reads TGTGCCAGCAGCGATGTTGACAGATACAATGAGCAGTTCTTC. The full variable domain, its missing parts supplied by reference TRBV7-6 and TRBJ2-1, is GAGVSQSPRYKVTKRGQDVALRCDPISGHVSLYWYRQALGQGPEFLTYFNYEAQQDKSGLPNDRFSAERPEGSISTLTIQRTEQRDSAMYRCASSDVDRYNEQFFGPGTRLTVL.

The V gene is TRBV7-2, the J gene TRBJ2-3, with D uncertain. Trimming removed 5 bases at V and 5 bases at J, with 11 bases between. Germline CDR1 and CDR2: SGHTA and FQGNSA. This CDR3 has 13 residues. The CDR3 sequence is CASSPGTGDTQYF. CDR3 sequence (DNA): TGTGCCAGCAGCCCCGGCACTGGAGATACGCAGTATTTT.

DNA for the CDR3: TGTGCCAGCAGCTTCGGGGACTACGAGCAGTACTTC. It translates to CASSFGDYEQYF. The chain couples TRBV7-9 to TRBJ2-7; weak D call: TRBD2 (5 bases). Germline V gene data show CDR1 as SEHNR and CDR2 as FQNEAQ (reference sequence). V was pared by 3 bases and J by 3 bases, with 6 bases between. The CDR3 runs to 12 residues.

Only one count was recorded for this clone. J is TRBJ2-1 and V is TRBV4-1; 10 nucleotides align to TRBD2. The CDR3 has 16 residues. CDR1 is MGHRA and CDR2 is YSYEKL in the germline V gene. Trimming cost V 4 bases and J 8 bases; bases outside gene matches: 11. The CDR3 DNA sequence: TGCGCCAGCAGCCCTACGAGCGGGAGGGCCATCGATGAGCAGTTCTTC. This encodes CASSPTSGRAIDEQFF.

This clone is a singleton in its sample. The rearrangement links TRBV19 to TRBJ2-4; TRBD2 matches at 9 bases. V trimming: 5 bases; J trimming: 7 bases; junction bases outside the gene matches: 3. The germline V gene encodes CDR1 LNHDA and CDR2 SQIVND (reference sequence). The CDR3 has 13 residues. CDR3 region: CASSDAGGNIQYF. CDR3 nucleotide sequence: TGTGCCAGTAGTGACGCGGGAGGGAACATTCAGTACTTC.

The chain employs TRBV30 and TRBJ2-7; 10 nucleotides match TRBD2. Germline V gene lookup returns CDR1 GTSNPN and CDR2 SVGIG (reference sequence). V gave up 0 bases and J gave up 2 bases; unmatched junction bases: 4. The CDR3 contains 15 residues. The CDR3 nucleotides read TGTGCCTGGAGTGTAGGGACTAGCGTTCCCTACGAGCAGTACTTC. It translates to CAWSVGTSVPYEQYF.

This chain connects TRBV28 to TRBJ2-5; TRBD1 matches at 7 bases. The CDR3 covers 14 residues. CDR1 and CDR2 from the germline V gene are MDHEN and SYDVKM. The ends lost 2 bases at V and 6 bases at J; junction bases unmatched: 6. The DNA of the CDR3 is TGTGCCAGCAGTTTAGGAAAAGGGGGCCAGACCCAGTACTTC. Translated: CASSLGKGGQTQYF.

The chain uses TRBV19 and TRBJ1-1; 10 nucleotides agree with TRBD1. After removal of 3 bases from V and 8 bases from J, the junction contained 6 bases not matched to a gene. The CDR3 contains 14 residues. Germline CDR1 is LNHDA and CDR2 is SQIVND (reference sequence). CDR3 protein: CASSMVPGQGEAFF. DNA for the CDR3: TGTGCCAGTAGTATGGTCCCGGGACAGGGGGAAGCTTTCTTT.

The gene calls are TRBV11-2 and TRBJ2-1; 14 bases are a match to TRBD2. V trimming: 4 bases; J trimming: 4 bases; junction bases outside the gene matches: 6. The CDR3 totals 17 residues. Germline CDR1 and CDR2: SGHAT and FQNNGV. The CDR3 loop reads CASSWGTSGSGYNEQFF. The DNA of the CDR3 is TGTGCCAGCAGCTGGGGGACTAGCGGGAGCGGGTACAATGAGCAGTTCTTC.

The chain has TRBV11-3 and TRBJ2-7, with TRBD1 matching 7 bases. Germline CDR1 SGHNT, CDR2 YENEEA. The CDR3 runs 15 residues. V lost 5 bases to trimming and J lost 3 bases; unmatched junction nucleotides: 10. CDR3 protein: CASSPRGRGSYEQYF. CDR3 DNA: TGTGCCAGCAGCCCCAGGGGCAGGGGGAGCTACGAGCAGTACTTC.

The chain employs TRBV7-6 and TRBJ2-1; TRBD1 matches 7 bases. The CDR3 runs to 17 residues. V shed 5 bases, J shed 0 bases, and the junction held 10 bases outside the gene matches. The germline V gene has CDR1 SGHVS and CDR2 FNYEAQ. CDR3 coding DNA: TGTGCCAGCAGCCCCGGATCTGACAGGGACTCCTACAATGAGCAGTTCTTC. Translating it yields CASSPGSDRDSYNEQFF.

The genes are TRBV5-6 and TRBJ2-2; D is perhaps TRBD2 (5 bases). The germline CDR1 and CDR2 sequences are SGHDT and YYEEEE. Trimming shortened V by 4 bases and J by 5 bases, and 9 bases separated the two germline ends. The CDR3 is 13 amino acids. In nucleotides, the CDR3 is TGTGCCAGCAGCCTCGAGGGTACCGGGGAGCTGTTTTTT. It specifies CASSLEGTGELFF.

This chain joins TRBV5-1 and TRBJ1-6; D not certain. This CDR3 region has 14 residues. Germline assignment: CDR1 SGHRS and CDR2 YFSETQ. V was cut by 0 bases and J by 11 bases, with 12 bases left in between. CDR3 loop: CASSLGPREAPLHF. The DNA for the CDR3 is TGCGCCAGCAGCTTGGGCCCTCGCGAGGCACCCCTCCACTTT.

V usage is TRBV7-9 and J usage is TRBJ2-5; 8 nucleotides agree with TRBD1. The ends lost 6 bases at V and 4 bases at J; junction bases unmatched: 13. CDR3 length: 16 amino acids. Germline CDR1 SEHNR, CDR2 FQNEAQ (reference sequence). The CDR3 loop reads CASSDRGEDEGETQYF. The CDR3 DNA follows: TGTGCCAGCAGTGACAGGGGTGAAGATGAGGGAGAGACCCAGTACTTC.

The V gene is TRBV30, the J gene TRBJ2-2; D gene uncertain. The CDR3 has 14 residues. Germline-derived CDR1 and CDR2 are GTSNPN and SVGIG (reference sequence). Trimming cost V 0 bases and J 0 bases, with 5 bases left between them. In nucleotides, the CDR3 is TGTGCCTGGAGTGTAACAACGAACACCGGGGAGCTGTTTTTT. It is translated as CAWSVTTNTGELFF.

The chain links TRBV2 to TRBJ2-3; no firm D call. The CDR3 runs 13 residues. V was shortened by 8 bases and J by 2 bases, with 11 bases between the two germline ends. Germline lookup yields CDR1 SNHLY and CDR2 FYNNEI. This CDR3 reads CASSQRHTDTQYF. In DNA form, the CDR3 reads TGTGCCAGCTCCCAACGGCACACAGATACGCAGTATTTT.

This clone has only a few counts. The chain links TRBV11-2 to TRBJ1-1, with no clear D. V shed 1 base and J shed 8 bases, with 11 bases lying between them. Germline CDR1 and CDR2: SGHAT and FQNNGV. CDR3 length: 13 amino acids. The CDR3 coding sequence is TGTGCCAGCAGCTTAGTTCAGGAGTCGGAAGCTTTCTTT. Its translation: CASSLVQESEAFF.

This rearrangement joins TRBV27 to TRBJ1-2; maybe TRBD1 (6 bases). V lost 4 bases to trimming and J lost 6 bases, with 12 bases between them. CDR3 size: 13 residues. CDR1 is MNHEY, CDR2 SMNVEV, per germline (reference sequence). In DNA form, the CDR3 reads TGTGCCAGCAGTTCCAGGGGAATGGATGGCTACACCTTC. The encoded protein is CASSSRGMDGYTF.

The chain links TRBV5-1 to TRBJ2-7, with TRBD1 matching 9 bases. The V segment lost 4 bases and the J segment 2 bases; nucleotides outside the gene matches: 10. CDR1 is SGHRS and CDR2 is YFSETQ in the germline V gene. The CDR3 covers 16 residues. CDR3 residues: CASSPSGTGPPYEQYF. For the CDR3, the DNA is TGCGCCAGCAGCCCTTCCGGGACAGGGCCCCCCTACGAGCAGTACTTC.

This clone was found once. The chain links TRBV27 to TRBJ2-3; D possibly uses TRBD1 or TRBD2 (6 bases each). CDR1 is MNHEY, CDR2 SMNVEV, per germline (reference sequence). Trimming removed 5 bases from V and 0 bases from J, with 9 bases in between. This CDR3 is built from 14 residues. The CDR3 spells CASSRGASTDTQYF. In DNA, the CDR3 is TGTGCCAGCAGTAGGGGGGCGAGCACAGATACGCAGTATTTT.

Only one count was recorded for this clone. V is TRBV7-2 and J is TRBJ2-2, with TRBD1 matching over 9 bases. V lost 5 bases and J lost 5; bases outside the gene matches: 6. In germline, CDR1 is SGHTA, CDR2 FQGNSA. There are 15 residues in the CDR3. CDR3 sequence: CASSLGTGWTGELFF. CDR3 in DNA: TGTGCCAGCAGCCTGGGGACAGGGTGGACCGGGGAGCTGTTTTTT.

In nucleotides, the CDR3 is TGTGCCAGTAGGCCCGAAGCGATTTACAATGAGCAGTTCTTC. This translates into CASRPEAIYNEQFF. The chain uses TRBV19 and TRBJ2-1; no clear D. V lost 6 bases and J lost 4, with 13 bases in between. CDR1 is LNHDA, CDR2 SQIVND, per germline (reference sequence). The CDR3 is 14 residues long.

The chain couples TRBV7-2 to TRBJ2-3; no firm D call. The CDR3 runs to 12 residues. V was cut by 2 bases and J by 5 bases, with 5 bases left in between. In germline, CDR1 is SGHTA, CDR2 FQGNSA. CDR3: CASSLYEDTQYF. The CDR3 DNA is TGTGCCAGCAGCTTATATGAAGATACGCAGTATTTT.

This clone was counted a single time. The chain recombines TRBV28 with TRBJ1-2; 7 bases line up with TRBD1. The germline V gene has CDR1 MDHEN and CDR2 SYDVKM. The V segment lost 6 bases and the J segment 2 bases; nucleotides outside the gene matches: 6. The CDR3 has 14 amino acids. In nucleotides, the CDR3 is TGTGCCAGCAGAACACAGGGGACCAACTATGGCTACACCTTC. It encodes CASRTQGTNYGYTF.

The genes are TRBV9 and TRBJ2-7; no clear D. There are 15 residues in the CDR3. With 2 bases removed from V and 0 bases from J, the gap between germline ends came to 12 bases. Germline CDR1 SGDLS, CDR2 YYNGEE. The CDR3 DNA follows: TGTGCCAGCAGCGTGTGGGATGGTTCCTCCTACGAGCAGTACTTC. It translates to CASSVWDGSSYEQYF.